The 3 T cell receptor beta chains presented below share a single source sample, sequenced in a study of T cells after yellow fever vaccination. From the 5' RACE reads, TCRdb called clonotypes with MiXCR, one entry per CDR3 protein. The sample contains 350,000 or so distinct CDR3 sequences, around 8.1% of which appear only once. The sequencing here drew on PBMCs, taken 35 to 50 days after the first yellow fever vaccination. The receptors derive from a man younger than 35 who received the YFV17D yellow fever vaccine.

CDR3 sequence (DNA): TGTGCCAGCAGCGTAGTAGGCAGCCAGGAGACCCAGTACTTC. The encoded protein is CASSVVGSQETQYF. The chain is built from TRBV9 and TRBJ2-5, with no clear D. This CDR3 has 14 amino acids. Trimming left V 0 bases short and J 5 bases short, with 11 bases between. Germline CDR1 is SGDLS and CDR2 is YYNGEE.

The V and J genes are TRBV20-1 and TRBJ2-1; 12 bases line up with TRBD2. Germline trimming cut 5 bases from V and 4 bases from J; bases unmatched to any gene: 9. The CDR3 is 16 amino acids. The germline gives CDR1 DFQATT, CDR2 SNEGSKA (reference sequence). This CDR3 reads CSAGVSSGGAYNEQFF. The CDR3, as DNA: TGCAGTGCTGGCGTCTCTAGCGGGGGGGCATACAATGAGCAGTTCTTC.

The rearrangement joins TRBV5-1 to TRBJ1-5, with 11 nucleotides matching TRBD1. V lost 3 bases, J lost 5 bases, and 1 base stayed unmatched. From germline, CDR1 is SGHRS and CDR2 YFSETQ. The CDR3 has 14 residues. CDR3 sequence: CASSWDRGDQPQHF. CDR3 in DNA: TGCGCCAGCAGCTGGGACAGGGGGGATCAGCCCCAGCATTTT.